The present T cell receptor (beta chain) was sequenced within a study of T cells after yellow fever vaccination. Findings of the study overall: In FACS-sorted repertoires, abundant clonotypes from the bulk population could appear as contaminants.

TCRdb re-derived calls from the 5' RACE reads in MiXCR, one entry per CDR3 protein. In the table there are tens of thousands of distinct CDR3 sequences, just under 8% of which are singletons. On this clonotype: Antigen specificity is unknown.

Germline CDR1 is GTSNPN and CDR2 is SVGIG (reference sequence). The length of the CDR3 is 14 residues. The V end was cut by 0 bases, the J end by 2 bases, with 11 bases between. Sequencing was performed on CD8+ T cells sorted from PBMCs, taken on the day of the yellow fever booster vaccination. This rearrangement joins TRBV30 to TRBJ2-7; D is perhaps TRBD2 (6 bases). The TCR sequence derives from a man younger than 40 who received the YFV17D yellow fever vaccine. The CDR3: CAWSVTGLTYEQYF. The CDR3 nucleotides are TGTGCCTGGAGTGTAACCGGACTAACCTACGAGCAGTACTTC.